What follows are 26 T cell receptor beta chains derived from one specimen sequenced in a study of T cell changes during pregnancy in multiple sclerosis. Produced via immunoSEQ multiplex PCR; TCRdb's table is partial and in-frame only. The sample lists some 60,000 clones; roughly nine tenths were seen once. The sequences come from CD4+ T cells from peripheral blood mononuclear cells, collected in the third trimester of pregnancy. The receptors were gathered from a female donor with multiple sclerosis, enrolled in a pregnancy study.

This clone was found once. The chain has TRBV6-1 and TRBJ2-3; D remains unclear. CDR1 and CDR2 from the germline V gene are MNHNS and SASEGT. CDR3 length equals 16 residues. Trimming removed 0 bases at V and 2 bases at J, with 12 bases between. The CDR3 DNA follows: TGTGCCAGCAGTGAAGCGCTTCAAGCCTACACAGATACGCAGTATTTT. It specifies CASSEALQAYTDTQYF.

The rearrangement uses TRBV5-1 and TRBJ1-4, with 7 bases identical to TRBD1. With V trimmed by 4 bases and J by 14 bases, 11 bases remained unmatched. This CDR3 spans 13 amino acids. The germline V gene has CDR1 SGHRS and CDR2 YFSETQ. Here the CDR3 reads CASSPDRPLNLFF. The DNA of the CDR3 is TGCGCCAGCAGCCCGGACAGGCCACTTAATCTGTTTTTT.

This chain uses TRBV30 with TRBJ1-6; D perhaps matches TRBD1 (6 bases). The CDR3 extends over 18 amino acids. The V gene lost 2 bases and the J gene lost 0 bases, with 17 bases spanning the gap. Looked up from germline, CDR1 is GTSNPN and CDR2 is SVGIG (reference sequence). CDR3 DNA: TGTGCCTGGAGTTTTGCTAGGACAGCTCGCTCCTATAATTCACCCCTCCACTTT. Translation gives CAWSFARTARSYNSPLHF.

The DNA of the CDR3 is TGTGCCAGCTCACCCCTTAGAATGGCAGGTATGAGCACTGAAGCTTTCTTT. Translating gives CASSPLRMAGMSTEAFF. The chain carries TRBV18 and TRBJ1-1, with D uncertain. CDR3 length equals 17 residues. Germline-derived CDR1 and CDR2 are KGHSH and LQKENI. Trimming cost V 3 bases and J 4 bases, with 21 bases left between them.

The V and J genes are TRBV25-1 and TRBJ2-7; 7 bases agree with TRBD1. Trimming took 4 bases from V and 7 from J; bases not matched to a gene: 13. CDR1 is MGHDK, CDR2 SYGVNS, per germline. The CDR3 consists of 15 residues. CDR3 DNA sequence: TGTGCCAGCAGTGCTCCGGGACAGAAGCAGGGAGAGCAGTACTTC. Translation gives CASSAPGQKQGEQYF.

This chain connects TRBV9 to TRBJ2-7, with 9 bases that match TRBD1. V lost 3 bases, J lost 4 bases, and 5 bases stayed unmatched. The CDR3 sequence is 14 residues long. Germline V gene lookup returns CDR1 SGDLS and CDR2 YYNGEE. The CDR3 bases are TGTGCCAGCAGCGCCGGGGACAGGGAGTACGAGCAGTACTTC. Translating it yields CASSAGDREYEQYF.

The chain joins TRBV5-8 to TRBJ2-5; TRBD2 might be the D (6 bases). Trimming removed 4 bases from V and 1 base from J, with 11 bases in between. This CDR3 spans 14 amino acids. Germline lookup yields CDR1 SGHTS and CDR2 YDEGEE. As DNA, the CDR3 is TGTGCCAGCAGCCGTCGGGGAGGCCAAGAGACCCAGTACTTC. Translated, it gives CASSRRGGQETQYF.

This clone showed up just a few times. The gene calls are TRBV19 and TRBJ1-5; a possible D gene is TRBD1 (5 bases). CDR1 and CDR2 (germline): LNHDA, SQIVND (reference sequence). The CDR3 runs 12 residues. Trimming cost V 6 bases and J 2 bases, with 5 bases left between them. CDR3 DNA sequence: TGTGCCAGTAGCAGGGGCAATCAGCCCCAGCATTTT. Its translation: CASSRGNQPQHF.

This chain uses TRBV7-2 with TRBJ2-7; D is uncertain. Germline lookup yields CDR1 SGHTA and CDR2 FQGNSA. V was pared by 6 bases and J by 5 bases, with 8 bases between. CDR3 length equals 11 residues. Here the CDR3 reads CASRLSDEQYF. The CDR3 DNA reads TGTGCCAGCAGACTTTCGGACGAGCAGTACTTC.

The gene calls are TRBV19 and TRBJ1-5; a weak D match, TRBD1 (6 bases). The CDR3 is 16 residues long. V was cut by 0 bases and J by 6 bases, with 15 bases left in between. From germline, CDR1 is LNHDA and CDR2 SQIVND (reference sequence). CDR3 in amino acids: CASSIDRGGPSQPQHF. CDR3 in DNA: TGTGCCAGTAGTATAGATAGAGGGGGTCCGAGTCAGCCCCAGCATTTT. Full variable domain (remainder filled in from reference TRBV19 and TRBJ1-5): DGGITQSPKYLFRKEGQNVTLSCEQNLNHDAMYWYRQDPGQGLRLIYYSQIVNDFQKGDIAEGYSVSREKKESFPLTVTSAQKNPTAFYLCASSIDRGGPSQPQHFGDGTRLSIL.

The rearrangement links TRBV18 to TRBJ2-1, with TRBD2 matching over 9 bases. Germline assignment: CDR1 KGHSH and CDR2 LQKENI. The V and J ends lost 3 bases and 4 bases, in that order; junction bases with no gene match: 4. The CDR3 sequence is 15 residues long. The CDR3 DNA sequence: TGTGCCAGCTCACCCTTAGCGGGAGAATACAATGAGCAGTTCTTC. Protein product: CASSPLAGEYNEQFF.

This chain joins TRBV6-1 and TRBJ1-4; D may be TRBD1 (5 bases). Germline-derived CDR1 and CDR2 are MNHNS and SASEGT. V lost 1 base and J lost 3, with 9 bases in between. CDR3 length: 15 amino acids. The CDR3 sequence: CASSEVGGANEKLFF. In DNA, the CDR3 is TGTGCCAGCAGTGAAGTCGGGGGTGCTAATGAAAAACTGTTTTTT.

J is TRBJ2-7 and V is TRBV5-6; a possible D gene is TRBD1 (6 bases). Germline loops: CDR1 SGHDT, CDR2 YYEEEE. Between the trimmed V and J ends, which lost 4 bases and 0 bases, there was a span of 11 bases. The CDR3 totals 14 residues. The CDR3 bases are TGTGCCAGCAGCCGCGGACAGCCCTCCTACGAGCAGTACTTC. Translation: CASSRGQPSYEQYF.

V and J are TRBV7-9 and TRBJ2-4; possibly TRBD2 for D (7 bases). Germline assignment: CDR1 SEHNR and CDR2 FQNEAQ (reference sequence). The CDR3 contains 16 residues. Trimming took off 6 bases at V and 8 bases at J, with 23 bases between the two ends. CDR3 sequence (DNA): TGTGCCAGCAGTCTCCGGGGGGCGGTGGTCCAAGACATTCAGTACTTC. Encoded protein: CASSLRGAVVQDIQYF.

The chain has TRBV4-2 and TRBJ2-7, with 14 bases aligning to TRBD2. CDR3 length: 16 residues. V lost 4 bases to trimming and J lost 6 bases; unmatched junction nucleotides: 8. Germline V gene lookup returns CDR1 LGHNA and CDR2 YNFKEQ. In DNA, the CDR3 is TGTGCCAGCAGCCCAGGACTAGCGGGAGGAGCAGGCGAGCAGTACTTC. It translates to CASSPGLAGGAGEQYF.

The DNA for the CDR3 is TGTGCCAGTAGTACCCAGGGGGACGAGCAGTACTTC. This gives the protein CASSTQGDEQYF. The rearrangement joins TRBV19 to TRBJ2-7; 7 bases map to TRBD1. CDR3 length equals 12 residues. J gave up 5 bases and V 4 bases, and 2 bases lay outside the gene matches. The germline gives CDR1 LNHDA, CDR2 SQIVND (reference sequence). The full variable domain, with the rest looked up from reference TRBV19 and TRBJ2-7, is DGGITQSPKYLFRKEGQNVTLSCEQNLNHDAMYWYRQDPGQGLRLIYYSQIVNDFQKGDIAEGYSVSREKKESFPLTVTSAQKNPTAFYLCASSTQGDEQYFGPGTRLTVT.

The V and J genes are TRBV6-6 and TRBJ2-3, with D uncertain. CDR3 length equals 11 residues. The V gene lost 5 bases and the J gene lost 6 bases, with 6 bases spanning the gap. Germline V CDR1 and CDR2: MNHNY, SVGAGI (reference sequence). The CDR3 DNA sequence: TGTGCCAGCAGTCTACAGGATACGCAGTATTTT. Translation: CASSLQDTQYF.

The chain recombines TRBV11-2 with TRBJ2-3; 11 nucleotides line up with TRBD2. Trimming at V came to 4 bases and at J to 0 bases, leaving 3 bases not matched to a gene. Germline assignment: CDR1 SGHAT and CDR2 FQNNGV. The CDR3 consists of 16 residues. CDR3 sequence reads: CASSSGLAGSTDTQYF. CDR3 nucleotide sequence: TGTGCCAGCAGCTCAGGACTAGCGGGTAGCACAGATACGCAGTATTTT.

The chain couples TRBV19 to TRBJ1-4; D unresolved. Germline assignment: CDR1 LNHDA and CDR2 SQIVND (reference sequence). The ends were cut back, 5 bases at V and 5 bases at J, with 12 bases in the middle. The CDR3 totals 14 residues. In DNA form, the CDR3 reads TGTGCCAGTAGTGAATCGTTCACAAATGAAAAACTGTTTTTT. Its translation is CASSESFTNEKLFF.

The chain links TRBV6-6 to TRBJ1-2; no reliable D call. V was trimmed by 6 bases and J by 4 bases, leaving 15 bases between them. Germline V gene lookup returns CDR1 MNHNY and CDR2 SVGAGI (reference sequence). The CDR3 sequence is 14 residues long. CDR3 sequence reads: CASSPTEFAYGYTF. The DNA of the CDR3 is TGTGCCAGCAGCCCTACGGAGTTCGCCTATGGCTACACCTTC.

This clone was detected once. The chain uses TRBV7-3 and TRBJ2-3, with TRBD2 matching 7 bases. The CDR3 consists of 14 residues. Germline lookup yields CDR1 SGHTA and CDR2 FQGTGA. Trimming at V came to 8 bases and at J to 4 bases, leaving 9 bases not matched to a gene. CDR3 sequence (DNA): TGTGCCAGCGGAAACGGGGGGAGCGCAGATACGCAGTATTTT. Its protein product is CASGNGGSADTQYF.

The gene calls are TRBV5-1 and TRBJ2-7, with unresolved D. V lost 4 bases, J lost 5 bases, and 16 bases lay in between. CDR1 and CDR2 (germline): SGHRS, YFSETQ. CDR3 length: 14 residues. CDR3 in amino acids: CASSPGVLSDEQYF. The CDR3 nucleotides are TGCGCCAGCAGCCCTGGAGTACTGTCGGACGAGCAGTACTTC. The variable domain in full, with the rest retrieved from reference TRBV5-1 and TRBJ2-7, is KAGVTQTPRYLIKTRGQQVTLSCSPISGHRSVSWYQQTPGQGLQFLFEYFSETQRNKGNFPGRFSGRQFSNSRSEMNVSTLELGDSALYLCASSPGVLSDEQYFGPGTRLTVT.

The V gene is TRBV4-2, the J gene TRBJ1-1; D is undetermined. The CDR3 length is 13 residues. Deletions cut 4 bases from V and 5 bases from J, with 11 bases between. Germline V gene data show CDR1 as LGHNA and CDR2 as YNFKEQ. The CDR3 region has the DNA TGTGCCAGCAGCCCAGAGTTTTCGACTGAAGCTTTCTTT. It translates to CASSPEFSTEAFF.

The chain uses TRBV28 and TRBJ2-6; weak D call: TRBD2 (5 bases). Germline V lookup: CDR1 MDHEN, CDR2 SYDVKM. The CDR3 has 15 residues. The V gene lost 6 bases and the J gene lost 2 bases, with 11 bases spanning the gap. The CDR3 protein is CASRGPGTGANVLTF. The CDR3 DNA reads as TGTGCCAGCAGGGGTCCGGGAACTGGGGCCAACGTCCTGACTTTC.

The rearrangement joins TRBV5-1 to TRBJ2-7, with 12 bases aligning to TRBD1. The J segment lost 10 bases and the V segment lost 0 bases, leaving 2 bases of the junction unmatched. This CDR3 has 13 amino acids. The germline CDR1 and CDR2 sequences are SGHRS and YFSETQ. Written as DNA, the CDR3 is TGCGCCAGCAGCTTGGAGGGACAGGGGGCTCAGTACTTC. It specifies CASSLEGQGAQYF. Based on the CDR3 plus reference TRBV5-1 and TRBJ2-7, the full variable domain is KAGVTQTPRYLIKTRGQQVTLSCSPISGHRSVSWYQQTPGQGLQFLFEYFSETQRNKGNFPGRFSGRQFSNSRSEMNVSTLELGDSALYLCASSLEGQGAQYFGPGTRLTVT.

The V call is TRBV30, the J call TRBJ1-5; D remains unclear. The germline V gene encodes CDR1 GTSNPN and CDR2 SVGIG (reference sequence). Between the trimmed V and J ends, which lost 3 bases and 7 bases, there was a span of 13 bases. CDR3 length: 13 residues. The CDR3 nucleotides read TGTGCCTGGAGCAAGAGTGGTGAGCAGCCCCAGCATTTT. Protein: CAWSKSGEQPQHF. Full variable domain (missing parts from reference TRBV30 and TRBJ1-5): SQTIHQWPATLVQPVGSPLSLECTVEGTSNPNLYWYRQAAGRGLQLLFYSVGIGQISSEVPQNLSASRPQDRQFILSSKKLLLSDSGFYLCAWSKSGEQPQHFGDGTRLSIL.